This is a list of T cell receptor beta chains from one sample in a study of cytomegalovirus exposure and HLA in healthy donors. Sequencing was performed with immunoSEQ multiplex PCR; in TCRdb, only in-frame clones are kept and a portion is missing. Of approximately 140,000 clones in the sample, approximately 84% were seen once. Specimen: PBMCs. All receptors come from a woman between 40 and 50 years old in good health and CMV-seronegative. Both conserved end residues are trimmed from each CDR3. A D gene is named only where the DNA matches it firmly.

>TRBJ2-2|TRBV7-3|NA
ASSRSNRQGGTGELF
>TRBJ2-3|TRBV28|TRBD1
ASSRPGQGTDTQY
>TRBJ2-7|TRBV4-3|TRBD1
ASSQGTGTGYEQY
>TRBJ2-2|TRBV2|TRBD1
ASRYGTGYFGDTGELF
>TRBJ1-1|TRBV7-9|NA
ASSQNTEAF
>TRBJ2-1|TRBV25-1|NA
ATVHNEQF
>TRBJ1-5|TRBV6-5|TRBD1
ASIRGPGEQPQH
>TRBJ2-1|TRBV7-2|NA
ASSLNTNYNEQF
>TRBJ2-7|TRBV27|TRBD2
ASSLYGSGSLRPEQY
>TRBJ1-4|TRBV4-3|TRBD1
ASSPLLLRGREKLF
>TRBJ2-7|TRBV11-1|TRBD2
ASSLASGRAWEQY
>TRBJ2-7|TRBV9|NA
ASSAMNRDYEQY
>TRBJ1-3|TRBV7-8|NA
ASSLVGTRSGNTIY
>TRBJ2-2|TRBV7-9|TRBD2
ASTFPERENTGELF
>NA|TRBV5-4|NA
ASSLKVGTLRYEQY
>TRBJ2-1|TRBV18|TRBD2
ASPFSGRMGSNEQF
>TRBJ2-5|TRBV7-9|NA
ASRGTKETQY
>TRBJ2-3|TRBV11-2|NA
ASSLAGVADTQY
>TRBJ2-3|TRBV28|TRBD2
ASSLHSGRARTDTQY
>TRBJ2-5|TRBV28|TRBD1
ASSPAGTAQETQY
>TRBJ1-1|TRBV27|NA
ASSFKSQGPTEAF
>TRBJ2-5|TRBV29-1|NA
SVDRGVETQY
>TRBJ2-7|TRBV18|NA
ASSDFRDSEQY
>TRBJ2-3|TRBV5-1|TRBD2
ASSLLAGGTDTQY
>TRBJ2-3|TRBV18|NA
ASSPGTYVTDTQY